This T cell receptor (beta chain) was captured in a study of monozygotic twins with inflammatory bowel disease. TCRdb derives one entry per CDR3 protein from the 5' RACE reads, leaving out DNA. This sample's table has fewer than 550,000 distinct CDR3 sequences. CDR3 length: 13 residues. CDR1 SGHRS and CDR2 YFSETQ come from the germline V gene. The chain combines TRBV5-1 with TRBJ2-7. The receptor was isolated from a human donor with ulcerative colitis or Crohn's disease, or a healthy co-twin of an affected twin (not recorded which). The specimen was blood. The CDR3 reads CASSKANSYEQYF.